Listed below are T cell receptor beta chains from one sample, sequenced in a study of cytomegalovirus exposure and HLA in healthy donors. Here immunoSEQ multiplex PCR was the method, and the copy in TCRdb shows in-frame clones only, minus some. The data hold approximately 160,000 clones, with 70% to 80% observed a single time. Input material: PBMCs. The source is a woman aged 25 to 39 in good health and CMV-seropositive. Each CDR3 is given with its conserved first and last residue. The D gene is left open where the match is weak. Clone size appears in some rows only: once, few, many, or a class for an expanded clone.

v_call	j_call	clone_size	d_call	cdr3_nt	cdr3_aa
TRBV30	TRBJ1-3	NA	TRBD1	TGTGCCTCGGGACAGGGAGGCGCTGGAAACACCATATATTTT	CASGQGGAGNTIYF
TRBV11-3	TRBJ2-1	NA	NA	TGTGCCAGCAGCTTGCGAGCTCTCTACAATGAGCAGTTCTTC	CASSLRALYNEQFF
TRBV9	TRBJ2-2	NA	NA	TGTGCCAGCAGCGTAGGTAACAGCCGGACCGGGGAGCTGTTTTTT	CASSVGNSRTGELFF
TRBV30	TRBJ2-2	NA	NA	TGTGCCTGGAGTGTCTTGACCGGGGAGCTGTTTTTT	CAWSVLTGELFF
TRBV4-3	TRBJ2-2	NA	NA	TGCGCCAGCAGCCACGCGGCCCCCGGGGAGCTGTTTTTT	CASSHAAPGELFF
TRBV5-6	TRBJ1-1	NA	NA	TGTGCCAGCAGCTTGATCCAGGGGACGGGAGCTTTCTTT	CASSLIQGTGAFF
TRBV6-4	TRBJ2-3	NA	NA	TGTGCCACCGGTGGAGGGAACACAGATACGCAGTATTTT	CATGGGNTDTQYF
TRBV7-9	TRBJ1-4	NA	NA	TGTGCCAGCAGCTCAGGGCCAACTAATGAAAAACTGTTTTTT	CASSSGPTNEKLFF
TRBV11-3	TRBJ2-1	NA	TRBD2	TGTGCCAGCAGCTTCGCGGGAGCGGGCGAGCAGTTCTTC	CASSFAGAGEQFF
TRBV5-1	TRBJ2-7	once	TRBD2	TGCGCCAGCAGCCAGGGACTAGCGGGGGGAAGGTACGAGCAGTACTTC	CASSQGLAGGRYEQYF
TRBV2	TRBJ2-7	NA	TRBD2	TGTGCCAGCAGTGGACTAGCGGGAACTTCGCAGTACTTC	CASSGLAGTSQYF
TRBV27	TRBJ2-2	NA	TRBD1	TGTGCCAGCAGTTTACCCACCGGGACAGGGGCATCCGGGGAGCTGTTTTTT	CASSLPTGTGASGELFF
TRBV7-9	TRBJ1-1	NA	TRBD1	TGTGCCAGTAAAGGGACAGGGGCGCCTGAAGCTTTCTTT	CASKGTGAPEAFF
TRBV4-3	TRBJ2-4	NA	NA	TGCGCCAGCAGCCAAGAACAGGGTAAAAACATTCAGTACTTC	CASSQEQGKNIQYF
TRBV27	TRBJ1-5	NA	NA	TGTGCCAGCAGCCGAGAGGGAAGCAATCAGCCCCAGCATTTT	CASSREGSNQPQHF
TRBV13	TRBJ1-1	NA	NA	TGTGCCAGCAGCTTAATAGGAGTCGCTGAAGCTTTCTTT	CASSLIGVAEAFF
TRBV28	TRBJ1-3	few	NA	TGTGCCAGCAACTACCGGGTGAGCTCTGGAAACACCATATATTTT	CASNYRVSSGNTIYF
TRBV7-2	TRBJ1-1	few	NA	TGTGCCAGCAGCTCGAACACAGGGCCCACTGAAGCTTTCTTT	CASSSNTGPTEAFF
TRBV10-3	TRBJ1-5	NA	NA	TGTGCCATCAGTGAGACCGGGACGGGGGAAAATCAGCCCCAGCATTTT	CAISETGTGENQPQHF
TRBV5-1	TRBJ2-7	NA	TRBD1	TGCGCCAGCAGCTTGTATGACAGGGTGGGCGAGCAGTACTTC	CASSLYDRVGEQYF
TRBV5-1	TRBJ2-5	NA	TRBD2	TGCGCCAGCAGCAAGGGACTAGCGGGGGAAGAGACCCAGTACTTC	CASSKGLAGEETQYF
TRBV15	TRBJ2-7	NA	NA	TGTGCCACCAGCAGTGCAACCCGGGGGACCGCGTACTTC	CATSSATRGTAYF
TRBV28	TRBJ1-2	NA	NA	TGTGCCAGCAGACAAACGCCAGGGGTACCCTATGGCTACACCTTC	CASRQTPGVPYGYTF
TRBV6-5	TRBJ2-2	NA	NA	TGTGCCAGCAGCCGCGACGGAGACACCGGGGAGCTGTTTTTT	CASSRDGDTGELFF
TRBV27	TRBJ2-7	few	TRBD2	TGTGCCAGCAGTTTAAGCCTAGCGGGAGGAGACGAGCAGTACTTC	CASSLSLAGGDEQYF
TRBV2	TRBJ2-3	NA	TRBD1	TGTGCCAGCAGAAGGGGGCGGAGCACAGATACGCAGTATTTT	CASRRGRSTDTQYF
TRBV6-1	TRBJ2-5	few	TRBD2	TGTGCCAGCAGTGAAGTCGATAGCGGGTGGAGGGAGACCCAGTACTTC	CASSEVDSGWRETQYF
TRBV6-5	TRBJ2-7	NA	NA	TGTGCCAGCAGAGGGACTCGTAGCTCCTACGAGCAGTACTTC	CASRGTRSSYEQYF
TRBV15	TRBJ1-1	few	NA	TGTGCCACCAGCCAAGACAGGTCCACTGAAGCTTTCTTT	CATSQDRSTEAFF
TRBV7-8	TRBJ2-1	once	NA	TGTGCCAGCAGCTTAGATCAGGGCGGAAGCTCCTACAATGAGCAGTTCTTC	CASSLDQGGSSYNEQFF
TRBV27	TRBJ1-2	NA	NA	TGTGCCAGCAGTTTAGCTAGGACTAACTATGGCTACACCTTC	CASSLARTNYGYTF
TRBV10-3	TRBJ2-3	NA	TRBD1	TGTGCCATCAGTGAAGGACAGGCCGGCACAGATACGCAGTATTTT	CAISEGQAGTDTQYF
TRBV9	TRBJ2-6	NA	NA	TGTGCCAGCAGCCCTCCCCGGAGCTCTGGGGCCAACGTCCTGACTTTC	CASSPPRSSGANVLTF
TRBV4-2	TRBJ2-7	once	NA	TGTGCCAGCAGCCAAGCCTGGCGGGATTACGAGCAGTACTTC	CASSQAWRDYEQYF
TRBV27	TRBJ2-7	NA	NA	TGTGCCAGCAGTTTACGCGGCGGGACCTACGAGCAGTACTTC	CASSLRGGTYEQYF
TRBV6-5	TRBJ1-2	NA	TRBD1	TGTGCCAGCAGTTACTCGCGACAGGGGGCCGGTGGCTACACCTTC	CASSYSRQGAGGYTF
TRBV6-1	TRBJ2-3	once	NA	TGTGCCAGCAAGCGTAGTGACACAGATACGCAGTATTTT	CASKRSDTDTQYF
TRBV11-3	TRBJ2-1	NA	TRBD2	TGTGCCAGCAGCCGCCGGGGGGACAATGAGCAGTTCTTC	CASSRRGDNEQFF
TRBV6-1	TRBJ2-5	NA	NA	TGTGCCAGCAGCCCCCGACAGGTAGACGAGACCCAGTACTTC	CASSPRQVDETQYF
TRBV30	TRBJ1-3	few	TRBD1	TGTGCTCGTCCTCGAAAGGCAGGGGGCGAAAATCCTGGAAACACCATATATTTT	CARPRKAGGENPGNTIYF